The 3 T cell receptor beta chains listed next were all sequenced from one sample in a study of glioma-infiltrating T cells after dendritic cell vaccination. Repertoires were generated with immunoSEQ multiplex PCR, while TCRdb's copy carries only in-frame clones and drops some. Among over 75,000 clones listed, roughly 77% were seen once. The time point denotes: after dendritic cell vaccination, including at tumor progression/relapse. The sample consisted of blood, taken after dendritic cell vaccination. The receptors come from a human donor with glioblastoma.

The V and J genes are TRBV5-1 and TRBJ2-4; 14 nucleotides align to TRBD2. The CDR3 extends over 17 amino acids. Germline assignment: CDR1 SGHRS and CDR2 YFSETQ. V lost 5 bases, J lost 1 base, and 5 bases stayed unmatched. The CDR3 region is CASRPTSGGDAKNIQYF. The CDR3, as DNA: TGCGCCAGCAGACCGACTAGCGGGGGGGATGCCAAAAACATTCAGTACTTC.

The rearrangement joins TRBV9 to TRBJ1-1; possibly TRBD1 for D (5 bases). This CDR3 region has 16 residues. Trimming removed 1 base from V and 1 base from J, with 14 bases in between. Germline V gene lookup returns CDR1 SGDLS and CDR2 YYNGEE. The CDR3 sequence is CASSVSLFDRNTEAFF. The CDR3 DNA sequence: TGTGCCAGCAGCGTATCCCTATTTGACAGGAACACTGAAGCTTTCTTT. The full variable domain, completed using reference TRBV9 and TRBJ1-1, is DSGVTQTPKHLITATGQRVTLRCSPRSGDLSVYWYQQSLDQGLQFLIQYYNGEERAKGNILERFSAQQFPDLHSELNLSSLELGDSALYFCASSVSLFDRNTEAFFGQGTRLTVV.

The rearrangement uses TRBV19 and TRBJ2-7, with 7 bases fitting TRBD2. J lost 5 bases, V lost 7 bases, and 8 bases had no gene match. Looked up from germline, CDR1 is LNHDA and CDR2 is SQIVND (reference sequence). This CDR3 has 13 residues. The CDR3 DNA follows: TGTGCCAGTAACGGGGAGGGCTTTCACGAGCAGTACGTC. This encodes CASNGEGFHEQYV.